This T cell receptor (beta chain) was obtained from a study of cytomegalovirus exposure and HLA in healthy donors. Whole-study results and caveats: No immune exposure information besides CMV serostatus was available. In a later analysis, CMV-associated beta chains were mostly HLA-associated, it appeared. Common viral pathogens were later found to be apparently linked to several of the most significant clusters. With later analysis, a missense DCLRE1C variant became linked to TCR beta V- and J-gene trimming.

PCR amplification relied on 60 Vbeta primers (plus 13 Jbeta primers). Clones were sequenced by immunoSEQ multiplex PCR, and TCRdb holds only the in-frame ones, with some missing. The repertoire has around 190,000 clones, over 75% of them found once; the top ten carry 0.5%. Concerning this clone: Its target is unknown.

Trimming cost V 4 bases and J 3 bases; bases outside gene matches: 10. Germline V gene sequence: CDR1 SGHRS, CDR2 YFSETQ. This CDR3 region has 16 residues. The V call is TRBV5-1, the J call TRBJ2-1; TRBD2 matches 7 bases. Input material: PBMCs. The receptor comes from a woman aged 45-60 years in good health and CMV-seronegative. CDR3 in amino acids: CASSPFSGTYYNEQFF. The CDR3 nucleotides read TGCGCCAGCAGCCCCTTCAGCGGGACCTACTACAATGAGCAGTTCTTC.